Below, 5 T cell receptor beta chains from the same sample are listed, as sequenced in a study of PD-L1 blockade in urothelial cancer. The protocol was immunoSEQ multiplex PCR, while the TCRdb copy is restricted to in-frame clones and leaves out a portion. The table records 46,000 or so clones, about 90% of them present only once. This sample's time point: peripheral blood 6 weeks after treatment start. This specimen was PBMCs, taken around atezolizumab (anti-PD-L1) treatment. These TCRs come from a man aged 55 to 70 with urothelial cancer.

The V and J genes are TRBV4-3 and TRBJ2-7; 10 nucleotides agree with TRBD2. Germline loops: CDR1 LGHNA, CDR2 YSLEER. CDR3 size: 17 residues. The J segment lost 0 bases and the V segment lost 0 bases, leaving 5 bases of the junction unmatched. The CDR3 is CASSQDHWTSGSYEQYF. The CDR3 nucleotides read TGCGCCAGCAGCCAAGATCATTGGACTAGCGGCTCCTACGAGCAGTACTTC.

The chain employs TRBV30 and TRBJ2-7; tentative D call: TRBD2 (6 bases). This CDR3 region has 14 residues. V lost 3 bases, J lost 0 bases, and 12 bases lay in between. Germline loops: CDR1 GTSNPN, CDR2 SVGIG (reference sequence). For the CDR3, the DNA is TGTGCCTGGAGGCATCGGGGGAGCTCCTACGAGCAGTACTTC. It translates to CAWRHRGSSYEQYF.

This chain uses TRBV7-9 with TRBJ1-1; D is unclear. The CDR3 runs 13 residues. V was trimmed by 1 base and J by 5 bases, leaving 8 bases between them. CDR1 and CDR2 (germline): SEHNR, FQNEAQ (reference sequence). The CDR3 reads CASSLGWATEAFF. As DNA, the CDR3 is TGTGCCAGCAGCTTAGGGTGGGCGACTGAAGCTTTCTTT.

This sequence joins TRBV4-1 and TRBJ1-5; no firm D call. The CDR3 loop spans 16 amino acids. Trimming removed 0 bases at V and 3 bases at J, with 12 bases between. The germline V gene encodes CDR1 MGHRA and CDR2 YSYEKL. The CDR3 region is CASSQEGGIVNQPQHF. CDR3 coding DNA: TGCGCCAGCAGCCAAGAAGGAGGTATTGTCAATCAGCCCCAGCATTTT.

This chain links TRBV7-2 with TRBJ2-2, with D possibly being TRBD1 (6 bases). Trimming stripped 4 bases from V and 5 bases from J, with 8 bases between. Per the germline V gene, CDR1 is SGHTA and CDR2 is FQGNSA. The CDR3 runs to 13 residues. CDR3 bases: TGTGCCAGCAGCTACAGGGCAACCGGGGAGCTGTTTTTT. Amino acid sequence: CASSYRATGELFF.